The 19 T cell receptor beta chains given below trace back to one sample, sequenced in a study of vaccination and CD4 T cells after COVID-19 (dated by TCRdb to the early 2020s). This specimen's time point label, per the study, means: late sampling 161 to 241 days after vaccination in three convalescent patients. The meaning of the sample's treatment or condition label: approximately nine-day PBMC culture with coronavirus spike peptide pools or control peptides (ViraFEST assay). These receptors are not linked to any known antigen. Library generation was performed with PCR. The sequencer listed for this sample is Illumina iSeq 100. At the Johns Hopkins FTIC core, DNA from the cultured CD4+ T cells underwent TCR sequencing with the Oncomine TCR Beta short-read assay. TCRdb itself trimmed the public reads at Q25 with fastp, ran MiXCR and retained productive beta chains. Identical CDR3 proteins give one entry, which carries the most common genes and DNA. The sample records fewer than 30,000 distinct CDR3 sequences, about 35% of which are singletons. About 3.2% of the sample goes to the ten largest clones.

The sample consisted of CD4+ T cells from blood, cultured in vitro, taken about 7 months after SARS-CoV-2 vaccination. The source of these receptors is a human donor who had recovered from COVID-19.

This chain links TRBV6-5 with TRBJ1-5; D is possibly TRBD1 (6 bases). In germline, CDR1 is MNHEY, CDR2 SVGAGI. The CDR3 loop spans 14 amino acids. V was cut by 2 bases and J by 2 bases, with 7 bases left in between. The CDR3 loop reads CASSYNRGNQPQHF. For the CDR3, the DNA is TGTGCCAGCAGTTACAACAGGGGCAATCAGCCCCAGCATTTT.

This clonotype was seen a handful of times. The CDR3 DNA reads TGTGCCAGCAGTAGTGACAGTTATAACTATGGCTACACCTTC. The encoded protein is CASSSDSYNYGYTF. The chain uses TRBV2 and TRBJ1-2; D is perhaps TRBD1 (5 bases). The germline V gene encodes CDR1 SNHLY and CDR2 FYNNEI. CDR3 length: 14 amino acids. The V and J ends lost 5 bases and 1 base respectively, with 11 bases between them. Drawing the rest from reference TRBV2 and TRBJ1-2, the complete variable domain is EPEVTQTPSHQVTQMGQEVILRCVPISNHLYFYWYRQILGQKVEFLVSFYNNEISEKSEIFDDQFSVERPDGSNFTLKIRSTKLEDSAMYFCASSSDSYNYGYTFGSGTRLTVV.

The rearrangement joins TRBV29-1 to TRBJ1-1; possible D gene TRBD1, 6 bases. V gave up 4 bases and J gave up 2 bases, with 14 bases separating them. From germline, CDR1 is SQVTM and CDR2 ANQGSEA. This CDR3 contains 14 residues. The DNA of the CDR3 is TGCAGCGTTGGTAAGGGGGGGACCAACACTGAAGCTTTCTTT. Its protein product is CSVGKGGTNTEAFF.

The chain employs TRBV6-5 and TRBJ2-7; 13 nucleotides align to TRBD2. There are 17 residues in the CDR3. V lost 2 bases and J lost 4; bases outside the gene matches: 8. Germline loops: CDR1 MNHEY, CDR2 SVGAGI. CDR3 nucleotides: TGTGCCAGCAGTTACCCGAGGACTAGCGGGAGTACGTACGAGCAGTACTTC. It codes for CASSYPRTSGSTYEQYF.

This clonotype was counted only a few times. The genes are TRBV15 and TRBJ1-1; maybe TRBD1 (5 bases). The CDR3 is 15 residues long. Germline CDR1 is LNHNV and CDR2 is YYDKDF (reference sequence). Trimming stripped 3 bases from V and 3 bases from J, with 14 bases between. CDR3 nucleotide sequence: TGTGCCACCAGCAGCTGGGGGAGGGACGACACTGAAGCTTTCTTT. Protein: CATSSWGRDDTEAFF.

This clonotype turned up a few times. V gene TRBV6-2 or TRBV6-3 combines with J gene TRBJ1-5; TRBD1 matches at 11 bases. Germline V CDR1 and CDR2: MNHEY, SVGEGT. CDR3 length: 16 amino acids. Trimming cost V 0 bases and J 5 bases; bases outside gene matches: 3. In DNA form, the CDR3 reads TGTGCCAGCAGTTACTCGTGGGACAGGGGGTATCAGCCCCAGCATTTT. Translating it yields CASSYSWDRGYQPQHF.

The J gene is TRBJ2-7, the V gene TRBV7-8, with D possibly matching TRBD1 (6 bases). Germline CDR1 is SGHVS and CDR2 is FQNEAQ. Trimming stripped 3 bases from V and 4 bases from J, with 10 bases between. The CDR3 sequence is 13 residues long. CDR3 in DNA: TGTGCCAGCAGCTTTACAAGGGGGTACGAGCAGTACTTC. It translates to CASSFTRGYEQYF.

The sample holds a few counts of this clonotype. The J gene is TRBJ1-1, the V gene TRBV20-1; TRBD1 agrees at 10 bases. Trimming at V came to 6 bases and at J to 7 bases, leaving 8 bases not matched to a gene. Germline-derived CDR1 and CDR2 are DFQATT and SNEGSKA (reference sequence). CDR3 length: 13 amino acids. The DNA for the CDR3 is TGCAGTGCCCGACAGGGGGCGCCGGTTGAAGCTTTCTTT. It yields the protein CSARQGAPVEAFF.

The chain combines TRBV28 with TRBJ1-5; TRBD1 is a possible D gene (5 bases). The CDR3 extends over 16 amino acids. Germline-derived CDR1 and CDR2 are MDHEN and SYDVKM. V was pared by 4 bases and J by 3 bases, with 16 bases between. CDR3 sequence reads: CASSSWGRRHNQPQHF. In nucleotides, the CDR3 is TGTGCCAGCAGTTCTTGGGGCCGGCGGCACAATCAGCCCCAGCATTTT.

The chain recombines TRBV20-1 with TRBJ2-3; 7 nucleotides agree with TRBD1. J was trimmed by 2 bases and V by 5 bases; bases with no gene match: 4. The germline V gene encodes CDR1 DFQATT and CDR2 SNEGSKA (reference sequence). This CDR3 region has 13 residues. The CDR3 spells CSARDRNTDTQYF. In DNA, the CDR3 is TGCAGTGCTCGGGACAGAAACACAGATACGCAGTATTTT.

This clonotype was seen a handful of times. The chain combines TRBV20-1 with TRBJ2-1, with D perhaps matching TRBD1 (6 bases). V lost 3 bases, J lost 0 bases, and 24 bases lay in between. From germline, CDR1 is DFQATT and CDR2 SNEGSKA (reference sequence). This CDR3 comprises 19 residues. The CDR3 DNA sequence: TGCAGTGCTAGGCCCCCGACAGGTTTTTCCCTGCGCTCCTACAATGAGCAGTTCTTC. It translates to CSARPPTGFSLRSYNEQFF.

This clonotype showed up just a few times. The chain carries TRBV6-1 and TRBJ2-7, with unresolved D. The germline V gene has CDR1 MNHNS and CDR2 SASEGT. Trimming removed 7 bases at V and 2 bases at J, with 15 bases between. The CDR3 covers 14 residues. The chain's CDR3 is CASKGFGPTYEQYF. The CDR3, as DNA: TGTGCCAGCAAAGGGTTTGGCCCTACCTACGAGCAGTACTTC.

The CDR3 DNA reads TGCGCCAGCAGCCAATCACCGGGACTAGCGGGAGCGGGGGTGAACACCGGGGAGCTGTTTTTT. Translated: CASSQSPGLAGAGVNTGELFF. This rearrangement joins TRBV4-3 to TRBJ2-2; 14 bases align to TRBD2. V was pared by 2 bases and J by 1 base, with 12 bases of the junction left unmatched. The CDR3 runs 21 residues. CDR1 and CDR2 from the germline V gene are LGHNA and YSLEER.

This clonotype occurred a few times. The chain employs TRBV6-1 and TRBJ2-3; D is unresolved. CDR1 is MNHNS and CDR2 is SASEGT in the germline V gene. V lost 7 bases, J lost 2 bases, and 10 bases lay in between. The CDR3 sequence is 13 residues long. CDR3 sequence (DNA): TGTGCCAGCACCCTCGACCCCACAGATACGCAGTATTTT. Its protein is CASTLDPTDTQYF.

Written as DNA, the CDR3 is TGTGCCAGCAGTCCGGCAGGGTACACCGGGGAGCTGTTTTTT. This translates into CASSPAGYTGELFF. V usage is TRBV25-1 and J usage is TRBJ2-2; TRBD1 is a possible D gene (5 bases). The CDR3 totals 14 residues. The germline V gene encodes CDR1 MGHDK and CDR2 SYGVNS. Deletions cut 5 bases from V and 3 bases from J, with 10 bases between. The full variable domain, completed using reference TRBV25-1 and TRBJ2-2, is EADIYQTPRYLVIGTGKKITLECSQTMGHDKMYWYQQDPGMELHLIHYSYGVNSTEKGDLSSESTVSRIRTEHFPLTLESARPSHTSQYLCASSPAGYTGELFFGEGSRLTVL.

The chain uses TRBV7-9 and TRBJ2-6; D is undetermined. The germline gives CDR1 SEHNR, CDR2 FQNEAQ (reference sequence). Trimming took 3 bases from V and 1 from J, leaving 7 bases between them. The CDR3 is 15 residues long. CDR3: CASSFRQSGANVLTF. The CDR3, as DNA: TGTGCCAGCAGCTTTCGCCAGTCTGGGGCCAACGTCCTGACTTTC.

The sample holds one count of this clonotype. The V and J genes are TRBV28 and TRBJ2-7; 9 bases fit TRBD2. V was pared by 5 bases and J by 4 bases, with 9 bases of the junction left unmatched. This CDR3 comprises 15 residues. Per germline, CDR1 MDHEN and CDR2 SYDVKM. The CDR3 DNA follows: TGTGCCAGCAGTACCCTACTAGCGGGCAAATACGAGCAGTACTTC. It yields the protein CASSTLLAGKYEQYF.

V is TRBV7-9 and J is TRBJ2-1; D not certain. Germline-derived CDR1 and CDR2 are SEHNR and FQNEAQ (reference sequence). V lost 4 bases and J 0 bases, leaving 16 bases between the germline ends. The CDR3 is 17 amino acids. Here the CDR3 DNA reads TGTGCCAGCAGCTCCCTCCACCAGAGAAGCTCCTACAATGAGCAGTTCTTC. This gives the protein CASSSLHQRSSYNEQFF.

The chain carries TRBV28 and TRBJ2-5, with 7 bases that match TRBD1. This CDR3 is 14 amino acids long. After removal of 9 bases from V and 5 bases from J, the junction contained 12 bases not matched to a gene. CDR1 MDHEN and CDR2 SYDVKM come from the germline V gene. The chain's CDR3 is CASSHIQGSETQYF. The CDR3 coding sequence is TGTGCCAGTAGTCATATACAGGGGAGCGAGACCCAGTACTTC.